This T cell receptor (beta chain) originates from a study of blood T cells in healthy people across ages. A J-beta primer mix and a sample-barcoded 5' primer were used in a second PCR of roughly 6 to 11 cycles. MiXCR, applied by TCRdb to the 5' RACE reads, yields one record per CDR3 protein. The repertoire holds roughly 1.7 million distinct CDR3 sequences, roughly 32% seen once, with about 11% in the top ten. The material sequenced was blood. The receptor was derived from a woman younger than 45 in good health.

The chain's CDR3 is CAWRTQGPEAFF. The CDR3 bases are TGTGCCTGGAGGACACAGGGTCCTGAAGCTTTCTTT. The chain joins TRBV30 to TRBJ1-1; D is perhaps TRBD1 (6 bases). The germline V gene encodes CDR1 GTSNPN and CDR2 SVGIG (reference sequence). The CDR3 runs to 12 residues. Deletions cut 3 bases from V and 6 bases from J, with 11 bases between.